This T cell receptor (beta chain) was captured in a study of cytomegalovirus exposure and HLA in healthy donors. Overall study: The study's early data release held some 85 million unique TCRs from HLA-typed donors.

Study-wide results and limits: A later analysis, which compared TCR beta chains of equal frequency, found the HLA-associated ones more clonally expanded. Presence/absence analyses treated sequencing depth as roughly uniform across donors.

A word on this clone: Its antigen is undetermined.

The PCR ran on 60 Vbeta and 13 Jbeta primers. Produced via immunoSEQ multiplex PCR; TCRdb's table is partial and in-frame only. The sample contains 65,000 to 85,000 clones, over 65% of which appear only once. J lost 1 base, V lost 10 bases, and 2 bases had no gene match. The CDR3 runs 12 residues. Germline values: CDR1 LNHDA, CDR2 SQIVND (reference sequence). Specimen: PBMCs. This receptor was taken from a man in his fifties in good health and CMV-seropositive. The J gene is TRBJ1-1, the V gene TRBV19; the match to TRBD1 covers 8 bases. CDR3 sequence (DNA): TGTGCCACCGGACAGGGGAACACTGAAGCTTTCTTT. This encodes CATGQGNTEAFF.